These T cell receptor beta chains were read from a single sample in a study of T cell responses to AZD1222 COVID-19 vaccine. Some clones are missing from TCRdb's copy, which holds only in-frame ones; the method was immunoSEQ multiplex PCR. This table has 90,000 to 100,000 clones, roughly 89% appearing once. The sample was peripheral blood, taken on day 0 of AZD1222 vaccination. The receptors come from an adult in good health. Both conserved end residues are part of each CDR3. D genes are given only for firm matches. Size values are once, few and many counts, or a class for expanded clones, and some rows have none.

abundance: .; d_gene: TRBD1; j_gene: TRBJ1-2; v_gene: TRBV19; CDR3nt: TGTGCCAGCGCTAACAGGGGGCGGAACGGCTACACCTTC; CDR3aa: CASANRGRNGYTF
abundance: .; d_gene: .; j_gene: TRBJ1-3; v_gene: TRBV14; CDR3nt: TGTGCCAGCAGCCAACCCTTAGGTTCTGGAAACACCATATATTTT; CDR3aa: CASSQPLGSGNTIYF
abundance: .; d_gene: TRBD1; j_gene: TRBJ2-1; v_gene: TRBV5-5; CDR3nt: TGTGCCAGCAGCTTGGAGGGGACAGGTGACTACAATGAGCAGTTCTTC; CDR3aa: CASSLEGTGDYNEQFF
abundance: .; d_gene: TRBD1; j_gene: TRBJ2-7; v_gene: TRBV4-2; CDR3nt: TGTGCCAGCAGCCAAGGTCGGAAGGGACAGGGATTTACCTTTCCCTACGAGCAGTACTTC; CDR3aa: CASSQGRKGQGFTFPYEQYF
abundance: .; d_gene: .; j_gene: TRBJ1-2; v_gene: TRBV27; CDR3nt: TGTGCCAGCAGTCTAACTGACGGGGATCGACTCGGCTACACCTTC; CDR3aa: CASSLTDGDRLGYTF
abundance: .; d_gene: TRBD2; j_gene: TRBJ2-1; v_gene: TRBV4-1; CDR3nt: TGCGCCAGCAGCCAAGATCGGGTACTAGCGGGGGGGAACTCCTACAATGAGCAGTTCTTC; CDR3aa: CASSQDRVLAGGNSYNEQFF
abundance: .; d_gene: .; j_gene: TRBJ1-2; v_gene: TRBV6-5; CDR3nt: TGTGCCAGCAGTCCAGGACGGGCCTATGGCTACACCTTC; CDR3aa: CASSPGRAYGYTF
abundance: .; d_gene: .; j_gene: TRBJ2-7; v_gene: TRBV30; CDR3nt: TGTGCCTGGAGTGGGTGGGTGGAGGGCACGAGAGGGGTGCAGTACTTC; CDR3aa: CAWSGWVEGTRGVQYF
abundance: .; d_gene: TRBD2; j_gene: TRBJ2-3; v_gene: TRBV5-1; CDR3nt: TGCGCCAGCAGCTTGGCGTCCCGAATCTCGAGGGAGGGACTGGATACGCAGTATTTT; CDR3aa: CASSLASRISREGLDTQYF
abundance: .; d_gene: TRBD2; j_gene: TRBJ2-3; v_gene: TRBV27; CDR3nt: TGTGCCAGCAGTCGCCGTACTAGCGGCAGCACAGATACGCAGTATTTT; CDR3aa: CASSRRTSGSTDTQYF
abundance: .; d_gene: .; j_gene: TRBJ1-3; v_gene: TRBV6-1; CDR3nt: TGTGCCAGCAGTGTAAGGGCAGCGATCTCTGGAAACACCATATATTTT; CDR3aa: CASSVRAAISGNTIYF
abundance: .; d_gene: .; j_gene: TRBJ1-4; v_gene: TRBV19; CDR3nt: TGTGCCAGTACCGATGGGGGGGCAGGCTTCAATGAAAAACTGTTTTTT; CDR3aa: CASTDGGAGFNEKLFF
abundance: .; d_gene: .; j_gene: TRBJ1-2; v_gene: TRBV28; CDR3nt: TGTGCCACCACCTCGGGGGGGCGGAACTATGGCTACACCTTC; CDR3aa: CATTSGGRNYGYTF
abundance: .; d_gene: TRBD1; j_gene: TRBJ1-2; v_gene: TRBV7-3; CDR3nt: TGTGCCAGCAGCCCCTCCACAGGGGACGAAGGCTACACCTTC; CDR3aa: CASSPSTGDEGYTF
abundance: .; d_gene: TRBD1; j_gene: TRBJ2-7; v_gene: TRBV7-2; CDR3nt: TGTGCCAGCAGCTTAGGGCGGCAGGGGGACGAGCAGTACTTC; CDR3aa: CASSLGRQGDEQYF
abundance: .; d_gene: TRBD2; j_gene: TRBJ2-7; v_gene: TRBV29-1; CDR3nt: TGCAGCGTTGGTCATAGCGGGAGTGCCCCCTACGAGCAGTACTTC; CDR3aa: CSVGHSGSAPYEQYF
abundance: .; d_gene: .; j_gene: TRBJ1-5; v_gene: TRBV28; CDR3nt: TGTGCCAGCTTTTCGGGACGCGGGTATCAGCCCCAGCATTTT; CDR3aa: CASFSGRGYQPQHF
abundance: once; d_gene: TRBD1; j_gene: TRBJ1-2; v_gene: TRBV28; CDR3nt: TGTGCCAGCAGTTTAGGCAGGGGGTCCTATGGCTACACCTTC; CDR3aa: CASSLGRGSYGYTF
abundance: few; d_gene: TRBD2; j_gene: TRBJ2-1; v_gene: TRBV7-6; CDR3nt: TGTGCCAGCAGCTTAGGGCTAGCGGGGAGCTCCTACAATGAGCAGTTCTTC; CDR3aa: CASSLGLAGSSYNEQFF
abundance: .; d_gene: .; j_gene: TRBJ1-4; v_gene: TRBV12-2; CDR3nt: TGTGCAAGTCGCTTAGGCTACAGGGGGCGTCATGAAAAACTGTTTTTT; CDR3aa: CASRLGYRGRHEKLFF
abundance: .; d_gene: .; j_gene: TRBJ1-5; v_gene: TRBV7-9; CDR3nt: TGTGCCAGCAGTGGGGGCGGAGATCAGCCCCAGCATTTT; CDR3aa: CASSGGGDQPQHF
abundance: .; d_gene: TRBD1; j_gene: TRBJ2-1; v_gene: TRBV24-1; CDR3nt: TGTGCCACCAGTGACTGGGGAGGGGACAGGGGAGTCAATGAGCAGTTCTTC; CDR3aa: CATSDWGGDRGVNEQFF
abundance: .; d_gene: .; j_gene: TRBJ2-7; v_gene: TRBV28; CDR3nt: TGTGCCAGCGTATTCGGGTGGGGTGGCGAGCAGTACTTC; CDR3aa: CASVFGWGGEQYF
abundance: .; d_gene: .; j_gene: TRBJ1-4; v_gene: TRBV5-6; CDR3nt: TGTGCCAGCAGCTTGGGAGCGGGGGAAAAACTGTTTTTT; CDR3aa: CASSLGAGEKLFF
abundance: .; d_gene: .; j_gene: TRBJ1-1; v_gene: TRBV28; CDR3nt: TGTGCCAGCAGTCGGGCCTTTCCTGAAGCTTTCTTT; CDR3aa: CASSRAFPEAFF
abundance: .; d_gene: .; j_gene: TRBJ1-1; v_gene: TRBV5-4; CDR3nt: TGTGCCAGCAGCTTGCCGGGAAAGGGAGACACTGAAGCTTTCTTT; CDR3aa: CASSLPGKGDTEAFF
abundance: .; d_gene: TRBD1; j_gene: TRBJ1-5; v_gene: TRBV19; CDR3nt: TGTGCCAGTAGTATTGCAGGGGGCGGCCGCAATCAGCCCCAGCATTTT; CDR3aa: CASSIAGGGRNQPQHF
abundance: .; d_gene: TRBD2; j_gene: TRBJ2-1; v_gene: TRBV7-2; CDR3nt: TGTGCCAGCAGCTTAATGCTAGCGGGCGACGGGCTCAATGAGCAGTTCTTC; CDR3aa: CASSLMLAGDGLNEQFF
abundance: .; d_gene: .; j_gene: TRBJ2-3; v_gene: TRBV4-1; CDR3nt: TGCGCCAGCAGCCAGTACACTAGCACAGATACGCAGTATTTT; CDR3aa: CASSQYTSTDTQYF
abundance: few; d_gene: .; j_gene: TRBJ1-1; v_gene: TRBV6-1; CDR3nt: TGTGCCAGCAGTGAACGGGGAACGCGAAACACTGAAGCTTTCTTT; CDR3aa: CASSERGTRNTEAFF
abundance: once; d_gene: .; j_gene: TRBJ2-5; v_gene: TRBV5-1; CDR3nt: TGCGCCAGCAGCGGGGAGTTGGGGTCGTGGGAGACCCAGTACTTC; CDR3aa: CASSGELGSWETQYF
abundance: .; d_gene: .; j_gene: TRBJ2-1; v_gene: TRBV5-1; CDR3nt: TGCGCCAGCAGCTTAGCCCCGACCCGGGACAATGAGCAGTTCTTC; CDR3aa: CASSLAPTRDNEQFF
abundance: .; d_gene: TRBD1; j_gene: TRBJ1-2; v_gene: TRBV10-3; CDR3nt: TGTGCCCGATCGGAAACAGGGGCCGGTCTAAATGGCTACACCTTC; CDR3aa: CARSETGAGLNGYTF
abundance: .; d_gene: TRBD1; j_gene: TRBJ1-6; v_gene: TRBV19; CDR3nt: TGTGCCAGTGGGACAGGGAGAACACCCCTCCACTTT; CDR3aa: CASGTGRTPLHF
abundance: .; d_gene: .; j_gene: TRBJ2-3; v_gene: TRBV5-1; CDR3nt: TGCGCCAGCAGCGAGTTTCCGACAGATACGCAGTATTTT; CDR3aa: CASSEFPTDTQYF
abundance: .; d_gene: .; j_gene: TRBJ2-1; v_gene: TRBV6-5; CDR3nt: TGTGCCAGCAGTTACTGGCAGGGCAGAGGCAATGAGCAGTTCTTC; CDR3aa: CASSYWQGRGNEQFF
abundance: once; d_gene: TRBD1; j_gene: TRBJ1-5; v_gene: TRBV27; CDR3nt: TGTGCCAGCAGTTTACGACAGGGAAATCAGCCCCAGCATTTT; CDR3aa: CASSLRQGNQPQHF
abundance: .; d_gene: .; j_gene: TRBJ1-2; v_gene: TRBV28; CDR3nt: TGTGCCAGCAGTTTGGAGGGTCACCACACGATCCCCCGCTATGGCTACACCTTC; CDR3aa: CASSLEGHHTIPRYGYTF
abundance: once; d_gene: .; j_gene: TRBJ1-5; v_gene: TRBV7-2; CDR3nt: TGTGCCAGCAGCTTAGGTTCGGGAGCAGGGCGATTAATGAATCAGCCCCAGCATTTT; CDR3aa: CASSLGSGAGRLMNQPQHF
abundance: once; d_gene: TRBD1; j_gene: TRBJ1-2; v_gene: TRBV28; CDR3nt: TGTGCCAGCAGCCCGGGGACAGGGGTTAACTATGGCTACACCTTC; CDR3aa: CASSPGTGVNYGYTF
abundance: .; d_gene: .; j_gene: TRBJ2-1; v_gene: TRBV3-1/TRBV3-2; CDR3nt: TGTGCCAGCAGCCAAGAAGGGTCTCGGGAGCAGTTCTTC; CDR3aa: CASSQEGSREQFF
abundance: .; d_gene: TRBD2; j_gene: TRBJ2-2; v_gene: TRBV2; CDR3nt: TGTGCCAGCAGTCTCGCGGGGGGGTCCAACACCGGGGAGCTGTTTTTT; CDR3aa: CASSLAGGSNTGELFF
abundance: .; d_gene: TRBD1; j_gene: TRBJ1-3; v_gene: TRBV7-2; CDR3nt: TGTGCCAGCAGCTCGGACAGGGCGTCTGGAAACACCATATATTTT; CDR3aa: CASSSDRASGNTIYF